This T cell receptor beta chain emerged from a study of cytomegalovirus exposure and HLA in healthy donors. Overall study results and limits: Earlier results showed most TCR beta V segments being productive about 87% or about 30% of the time. A later analysis linked around 15,000 TCR beta sequences to HLA alleles at 0.05 false discovery rate.

The study ran its PCR with 60 Vbeta and 13 Jbeta primers. TCRdb's table, derived via immunoSEQ multiplex PCR, lists solely in-frame clones and lacks some. The sample shows about 85,000 clones, just over 65% of them seen only once. This clone has a handful of counts. What it binds is unknown. The limits of the CDR3 on the DNA are not certain, so only TCRdb's listed CDR3 is given. Looked up from germline, CDR1 is SGHTA and CDR2 is FQGNSA. The CDR3 is 16 amino acids long, termini counted. Material for sequencing was PBMCs. The rearrangement links TRBV7-2 to TRBJ2-7; TRBD2 is the table's D call, not checked against the DNA. The origin of this receptor is a man aged 25-45 years in good health and CMV-seronegative. CDR3 region: CASSFGPGGGVREQYF.